A single TCR beta chain is shown here with its context. Authors' processing steps: The assay estimated nucleated cells by amplifying reference gene primers. The repertoire was sequenced with immunoSEQ multiplex PCR; TCRdb's copy has only in-frame clones and lacks some. The V and J calls and the clone size are those of that table, but D and trimming were determined from the DNA. Here the sample spans some 150,000 clones, approximately 82% being singletons. In germline, CDR1 is MNHEY, CDR2 SVGAGI. This CDR3 spans 14 amino acids. V lost 2 bases and J lost 1, with 8 bases in between. Living in about two dozen US areas, the participants were between about 18 and 95 years of age. This sample was included in a study of blood T cell repertoires in COVID-19. Study context: Material from acute and convalescent COVID-19 was sourced from the United States, Italy and Spain. T cells, B-cell-depleted T cells, or PBMCs provided the cDNA or gDNA that served as material.

The sample comprised PBMCs or T cells enriched from blood (not recorded which). The receptor comes from a woman aged 45-65 years in a cohort exposed to, infected with or recovered from COVID-19 (not recorded which). The chain couples TRBV6-5 to TRBJ1-1; D not certain. The CDR3 is CASSYPSQNTEAFF. The CDR3 bases are TGTGCCAGCAGTTACCCCTCACAGAACACTGAAGCTTTCTTT.